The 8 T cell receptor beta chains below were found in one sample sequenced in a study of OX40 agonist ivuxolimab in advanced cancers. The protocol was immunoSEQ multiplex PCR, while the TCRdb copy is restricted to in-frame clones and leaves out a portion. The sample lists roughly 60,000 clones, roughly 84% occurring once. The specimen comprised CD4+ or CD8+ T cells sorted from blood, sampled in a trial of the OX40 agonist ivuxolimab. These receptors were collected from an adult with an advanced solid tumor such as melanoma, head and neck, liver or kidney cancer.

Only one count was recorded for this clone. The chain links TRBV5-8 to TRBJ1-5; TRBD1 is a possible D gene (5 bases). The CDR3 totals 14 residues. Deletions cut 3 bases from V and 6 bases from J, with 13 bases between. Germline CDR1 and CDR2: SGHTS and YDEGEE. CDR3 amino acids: CASSYLGTGQPQHF. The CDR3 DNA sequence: TGTGCCAGCAGCTATCTGGGAACAGGTCAGCCCCAGCATTTT.

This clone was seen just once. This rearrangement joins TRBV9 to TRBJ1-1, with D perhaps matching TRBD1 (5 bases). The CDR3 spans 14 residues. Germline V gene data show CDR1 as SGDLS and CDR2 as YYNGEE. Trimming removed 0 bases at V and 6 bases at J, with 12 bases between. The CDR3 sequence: CASSVGQLNAEAFF. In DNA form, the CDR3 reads TGTGCCAGCAGCGTAGGACAGCTTAACGCTGAAGCTTTCTTT.

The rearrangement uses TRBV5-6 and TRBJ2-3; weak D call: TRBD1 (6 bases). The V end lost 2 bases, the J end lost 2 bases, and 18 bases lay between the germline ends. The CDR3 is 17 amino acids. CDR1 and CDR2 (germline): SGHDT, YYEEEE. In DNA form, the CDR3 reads TGTGCCAGCAGCTTCATAGGTCGACAGGCCGCCACAGATACGCAGTATTTT. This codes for CASSFIGRQAATDTQYF.

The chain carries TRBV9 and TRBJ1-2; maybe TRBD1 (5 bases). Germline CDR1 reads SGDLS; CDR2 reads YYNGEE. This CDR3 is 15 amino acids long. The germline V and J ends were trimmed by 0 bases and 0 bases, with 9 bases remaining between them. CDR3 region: CASSVGGLANYGYTF. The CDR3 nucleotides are TGTGCCAGCAGCGTAGGGGGCTTAGCTAACTATGGCTACACCTTC.

The CDR3 loop reads CASSQDAGSYNEQFF. CDR3 sequence (DNA): TGCGCCAGCAGCCAAGACGCGGGGTCCTACAATGAGCAGTTCTTC. The chain couples TRBV4-3 to TRBJ2-1; weak D call: TRBD2 (6 bases). There are 15 residues in the CDR3. V gave up 0 bases and J gave up 1 base, with 7 bases separating them. Germline V CDR1 and CDR2: LGHNA, YSLEER.

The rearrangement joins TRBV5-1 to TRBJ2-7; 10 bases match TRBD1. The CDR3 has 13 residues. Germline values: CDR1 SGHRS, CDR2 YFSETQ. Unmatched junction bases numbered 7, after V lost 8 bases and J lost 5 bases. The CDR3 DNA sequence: TGCGCCAGTAACCGGGACAGGGGTAACGAGCAGTACTTC. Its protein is CASNRDRGNEQYF.

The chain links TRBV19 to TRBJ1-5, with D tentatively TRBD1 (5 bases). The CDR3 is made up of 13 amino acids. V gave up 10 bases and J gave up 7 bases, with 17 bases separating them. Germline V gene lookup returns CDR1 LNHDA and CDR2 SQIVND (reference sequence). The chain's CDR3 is CATGTDREQPQHF. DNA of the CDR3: TGTGCCACCGGAACCGACAGAGAACAGCCCCAGCATTTT.

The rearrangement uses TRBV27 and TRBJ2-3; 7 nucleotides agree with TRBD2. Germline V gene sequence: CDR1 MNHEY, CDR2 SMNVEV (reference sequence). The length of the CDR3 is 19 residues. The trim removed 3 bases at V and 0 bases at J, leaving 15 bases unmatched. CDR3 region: CASSFLGLGGRPSTDTQYF. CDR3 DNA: TGTGCCAGCAGTTTTTTGGGGTTGGGCGGGAGACCTAGCACAGATACGCAGTATTTT.